This T cell receptor (beta chain) was sequenced during a study of T-cell reconstitution after alpha-beta-depleted transplantation in children. Regarding the study as a whole: As was reported, about two months after transplant, alpha-beta T cells came from several hundred expanded graft clones. The authors attributed T-cell counts and diversity one year after transplant mostly to newly produced T cells.

Unique molecular identifiers were used to barcode this TCRbeta library. TCRdb ran MiXCR on the PCR reads and lists one entry per CDR3 protein. The repertoire holds 700,000 or so distinct CDR3 sequences, less than 15% seen once, with 0.79% in the top ten. V lost 5 bases to trimming and J lost 2 bases, with 16 bases between them. Germline V lookup: CDR1 DFQATT, CDR2 SNEGSKA (reference sequence). The CDR3 contains 14 residues. This clonotype was found many times. Its antigen is not known. The receptor was derived from a girl under 10 years old with congenital amegakaryocytic thrombocytopenia, due to receive a stem cell transplant. The source material was PBMCs, sampled before TCRalphabeta/CD19-depleted stem cell transplant. The rearrangement uses TRBV20-1 and TRBJ2-7, with a tentative D call TRBD2 (5 bases). The CDR3 nucleotides read TGCAGTGCTCCAGAAAGCGGTATCCCCTACGAGCAGTACTTC. Translation gives CSAPESGIPYEQYF.